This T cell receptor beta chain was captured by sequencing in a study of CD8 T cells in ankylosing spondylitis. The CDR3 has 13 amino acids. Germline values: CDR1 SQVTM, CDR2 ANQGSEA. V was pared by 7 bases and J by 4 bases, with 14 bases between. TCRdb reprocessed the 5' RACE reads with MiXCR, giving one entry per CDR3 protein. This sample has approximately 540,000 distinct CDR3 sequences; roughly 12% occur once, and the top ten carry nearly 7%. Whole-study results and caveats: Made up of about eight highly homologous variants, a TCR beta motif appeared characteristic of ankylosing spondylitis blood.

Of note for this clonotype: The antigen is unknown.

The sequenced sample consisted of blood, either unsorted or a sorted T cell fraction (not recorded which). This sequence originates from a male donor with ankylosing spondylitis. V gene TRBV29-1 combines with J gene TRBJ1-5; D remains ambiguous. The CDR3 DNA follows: TGCAGCGCCGATCTCGGCACGAATCAGCCCCAGCATTTT. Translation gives CSADLGTNQPQHF.